A selection of T cell receptor beta chains follows, all from one sample in a study of cytomegalovirus exposure and HLA in healthy donors. Generated by immunoSEQ multiplex PCR, the TCRdb table keeps only in-frame clones and is missing some. The sample contains some 65,000 clones, around 73% of which appear only once. Source material: PBMCs. Every receptor here comes from a girl aged 5 to 17 in good health and CMV-seropositive. Each CDR3 is given with its conserved first and last residue. Each record gives: clone size, V gene, D gene, J gene, CDR3 protein, CDR3 DNA. D genes are given only for firm matches. Part of the rows lack a size; the others show once, few, many or a class for expanded clones.

>NA|TRBV7-9|NA|TRBJ2-1
CASSPEWGRANEQFF
TGTGCCAGCAGCCCTGAGTGGGGCCGAGCCAATGAGCAGTTCTTC
>NA|TRBV28|NA|TRBJ2-1
CASRPGQHWDNEQFF
TGTGCCAGCAGACCCGGACAGCACTGGGACAATGAGCAGTTCTTC
>NA|TRBV29-1|NA|TRBJ2-3
CSVRQRWRAYF
TGCAGCGTTCGACAACGGTGGAGGGCGTATTTT
>NA|TRBV2|TRBD1|TRBJ1-2
CANWDRAFDYTF
TGTGCCAACTGGGACAGGGCGTTTGACTACACCTTC
>NA|TRBV11-3|NA|TRBJ1-1
CASSDEEQRATEAFF
TGTGCCAGCAGCGATGAGGAACAGAGGGCCACTGAAGCTTTCTTT
>few|TRBV28|NA|TRBJ1-1
CASTLRGNTEAFF
TGTGCCAGCACCCTAAGGGGGAACACTGAAGCTTTCTTT
>NA|TRBV7-2|NA|TRBJ1-1
CASSLKQGHTEAFF
TGTGCCAGCAGCTTAAAACAGGGTCACACTGAAGCTTTCTTT
>NA|TRBV5-3|NA|TRBJ1-5
CARSPMDSSNQPQHF
TGTGCCAGAAGCCCTATGGACAGCAGCAATCAGCCCCAGCATTTT
>NA|TRBV6-1|NA|TRBJ1-3
CASSEGRYSGNTIYF
TGTGCCAGCAGTGAAGGGAGGTACTCTGGAAACACCATATATTTT
>NA|TRBV6-5|NA|TRBJ2-1
CASSTGGNEQFF
TGTGCCAGCAGCACTGGCGGCAATGAGCAGTTCTTC
>NA|TRBV10-3|TRBD2|TRBJ2-1
CATLAGTYGNEQFF
TGTGCCACTTTAGCGGGGACATACGGCAATGAGCAGTTCTTC
>NA|TRBV10-3|NA|TRBJ2-7
CAIMLGAGGPYEQYF
TGTGCCATCATGCTGGGGGCAGGGGGGCCCTACGAGCAGTACTTC
>NA|TRBV6-4|TRBD2|TRBJ2-3
CASSLSGSPGDTQYF
TGTGCCAGCAGCCTTAGCGGGAGTCCGGGAGATACGCAGTATTTT
>NA|TRBV5-4|NA|TRBJ2-7
CASSLVGQAYEQYF
TGTGCCAGCAGCTTGGTCGGACAAGCCTACGAGCAGTACTTC
>NA|TRBV11-2|NA|TRBJ2-7
CASSPPGQIYEQYF
TGTGCCAGCAGCCCTCCAGGACAGATCTACGAGCAGTACTTC
>NA|TRBV4-1|NA|TRBJ2-7
CASSFRTASYEQYF
TGCGCCAGCAGCTTTAGGACAGCGAGCTACGAGCAGTACTTC
>NA|TRBV9|NA|TRBJ2-3
CASSLGDRALQYF
TGTGCCAGCAGCTTAGGAGACAGAGCCTTACAGTATTTT
>NA|TRBV20-1|NA|TRBJ1-2
CSARDSGYTF
TGCAGTGCTAGAGACTCTGGCTACACCTTC
>NA|TRBV13|TRBD2|TRBJ2-3
CASSLASPAGGSDTQYF
TGTGCCAGCAGCTTAGCATCTCCAGCGGGAGGTTCAGATACGCAGTATTTT
>once|TRBV4-1|TRBD2|TRBJ2-1
CASSQKGVAGGRDEQFF
TGCGCCAGCAGCCAAAAAGGGGTAGCGGGGGGGAGAGATGAGCAGTTCTTC
>few|TRBV6-4|TRBD1|TRBJ2-6
CASSPGTGAGANVLTF
TGTGCCAGCAGCCCTGGGACAGGGGCTGGGGCCAACGTCCTGACTTTC
>NA|TRBV30|TRBD2|TRBJ2-1
CAWSVRRGGPDEQFF
TGTGCCTGGAGTGTACGTCGGGGAGGGCCTGATGAGCAGTTCTTC